This TCR beta chain is from a study of blood T cell repertoires in COVID-19. For the study at large: PBMCs, B-cell-depleted T cells, or T cells were the source of the cDNA or gDNA that made up the material.

Individuals drawn from under 30 US areas were about 18 to 95 years old. Self-reported history from a screening survey and questionnaire set each donor's cohort. Two negative PCRs, clearance, or symptom resolution were required of recovered Cohort 3 donors. Germline CDR1 SGHNT, CDR2 YYREEE (reference sequence). This CDR3 contains 16 residues. The J segment lost 4 bases and the V segment lost 4 bases, leaving 6 bases of the junction unmatched. This clone has just one count. Measured with immunoSEQ multiplex PCR; TCRdb has only the in-frame clones, and not every one. The table shows about 220,000 clones, with roughly 84% occurring only once.

The sequencing input was PBMCs or T cells enriched from blood (not recorded which). The chain combines TRBV5-4 with TRBJ2-3; 13 nucleotides agree with TRBD2. This sequence originates from a woman aged 40 to 50 who had recovered from COVID-19. CDR3 bases: TGTGCCAGCAGCCCAAGACTAGCGGGAGGCCCAGATACGCAGTATTTT. It encodes CASSPRLAGGPDTQYF.